What follows are 26 T cell receptor beta chains derived from one specimen sequenced in a study of OX40 agonist ivuxolimab in advanced cancers. This table comes from immunoSEQ multiplex PCR, and its TCRdb copy is limited to in-frame clones, with some not included. The data show 77,000 or so clones, with roughly nine tenths seen just once and roughly 0.37% held by the top ten. The specimen comprised CD4+ or CD8+ T cells sorted from blood, sampled in a trial of the OX40 agonist ivuxolimab. Receptors were obtained from an adult with an advanced solid tumor such as melanoma, head and neck, liver or kidney cancer.

The chain uses TRBV7-6 and TRBJ2-3; D might be TRBD1 (8 bases). The CDR3 length is 16 residues. The germline V gene has CDR1 SGHVS and CDR2 FNYEAQ. Trimming left V 1 base short and J 7 bases short, with 18 bases between. The CDR3, as DNA: TGTGCCAGCAGCTTAGAACAGGGGGGGTTCGGAAATACGCAGTATTTT. Encoded protein: CASSLEQGGFGNTQYF.

V gene TRBV4-2 combines with J gene TRBJ2-7, with TRBD2 as a possible D gene (7 bases). The CDR3 extends over 16 amino acids. The germline V gene has CDR1 LGHNA and CDR2 YNFKEQ. V was shortened by 4 bases and J by 2 bases, with 18 bases between the two germline ends. This chain's CDR3 is CASSPQEGGGTYEQYF. CDR3 DNA sequence: TGTGCCAGCAGCCCTCAGGAAGGGGGGGGTACCTACGAGCAGTACTTC.

This clone came up a few times. The chain combines TRBV4-2 with TRBJ2-5; TRBD2 agrees at 11 bases. V was clipped by 2 bases and J by 1 base; unmatched bases: 6. This CDR3 is 17 amino acids long. Germline V gene lookup returns CDR1 LGHNA and CDR2 YNFKEQ. CDR3 residues: CASSQSATSGAQETQYF. In nucleotides, the CDR3 is TGTGCCAGCAGCCAATCCGCGACTAGCGGGGCCCAAGAGACCCAGTACTTC.

This clone was recorded only once. The rearrangement joins TRBV5-4 to TRBJ2-2; 7 bases match TRBD2. Germline CDR1 SGHNT, CDR2 YYREEE (reference sequence). V lost 4 bases and J lost 6; bases outside the gene matches: 12. This CDR3 is built from 16 residues. In nucleotides, the CDR3 is TGTGCCAGCAGCGGCGGACCGGGACTAAGTCCCGGGGAGCTGTTTTTT. Encoded protein: CASSGGPGLSPGELFF.

The rearrangement joins TRBV7-2 to TRBJ2-1, with a weak D call TRBD2 (5 bases). V was clipped by 2 bases and J by 7 bases, with 9 bases between them. Germline V gene sequence: CDR1 SGHTA, CDR2 FQGNSA. CDR3 length: 13 amino acids. CDR3 amino acids: CASSLIASNEQFF. The CDR3 DNA sequence: TGTGCCAGCAGCTTAATAGCGTCGAATGAGCAGTTCTTC.

V gene TRBV29-1 combines with J gene TRBJ2-7; D is perhaps TRBD2 (7 bases). Trimming removed 5 bases at V and 5 bases at J, with 10 bases between. Germline-derived CDR1 and CDR2 are SQVTM and ANQGSEA. The CDR3 runs to 11 residues. As DNA, the CDR3 is TGCAGCGTTTGGGGGGGCGACGAGCAGTACTTC. Its protein product is CSVWGGDEQYF.

The chain is built from TRBV7-2 and TRBJ2-3, with TRBD2 identical over 9 bases. There are 17 residues in the CDR3. Germline V gene sequence: CDR1 SGHTA, CDR2 FQGNSA. V shed 1 base, J shed 1 base, and the junction held 6 bases outside the gene matches. CDR3 protein: CASSLDSTSGRTDTQYF. Here the CDR3 DNA reads TGTGCCAGCAGCTTAGACTCGACTAGCGGACGCACAGATACGCAGTATTTT.

The chain carries TRBV7-2 and TRBJ1-4, with D possibly being TRBD1 (5 bases). The ends were cut back, 8 bases at V and 7 bases at J, with 17 bases in the middle. CDR3 size: 14 residues. Germline V gene lookup returns CDR1 SGHTA and CDR2 FQGNSA. As DNA, the CDR3 is TGTGCCAGCGGCCGGGGGGGAGTGGCTGAAAAACTGTTTTTT. Translating gives CASGRGGVAEKLFF.

The CDR3, as DNA: TGTGCCAGCAGTCCATCAGGGGGCGCATATGAAAAACTGTTTTTT. It is translated as CASSPSGGAYEKLFF. The V call is TRBV28, the J call TRBJ1-4, with 8 nucleotides matching TRBD1. This CDR3 region has 15 residues. Germline assignment: CDR1 MDHEN and CDR2 SYDVKM. V trimming: 5 bases; J trimming: 6 bases; junction bases outside the gene matches: 8. The complete variable domain, with remaining parts taken from reference TRBV28 and TRBJ1-4, reads DVKVTQSSRYLVKRTGEKVFLECVQDMDHENMFWYRQDPGLGLRLIYFSYDVKMKEKGDIPEGYSVSREKKERFSLILESASTNQTSMYLCASSPSGGAYEKLFFGSGTQLSVL.

The genes are TRBV19 and TRBJ2-2, with a weak D call TRBD1 (5 bases). The germline V gene encodes CDR1 LNHDA and CDR2 SQIVND (reference sequence). The CDR3 length is 14 residues. The V end was cut by 6 bases, the J end by 1 base, with 9 bases between. The DNA of the CDR3 is TGTGCCAGTAGATACGGACAGAACACCGGGGAGCTGTTTTTT. The encoded protein is CASRYGQNTGELFF.

With regard to this clone: The sample contains more than one DNA sequence encoding this CDR3. J is TRBJ1-5 and V is TRBV4-1; tentatively, D is TRBD1 (5 bases). Germline V gene lookup returns CDR1 MGHRA and CDR2 YSYEKL. The CDR3 is 15 amino acids. Trimming shortened V by 1 base and J by 3 bases, and 10 bases separated the two germline ends. This chain's CDR3 is CASSQGRGANQPQHF. Written as DNA, the CDR3 is TGCGCCAGCAGCCAAGGGCGAGGGGCCAATCAGCCCCAGCATTTT.

CDR3 nucleotides: TGTGCCACCAGCAGAGCGCAGGGGTCCACCGGGGAGCTGTTTTTT. Translating gives CATSRAQGSTGELFF. The rearrangement joins TRBV15 to TRBJ2-2, with D possibly TRBD1 on 6 matching bases. The ends were cut back, 1 base at V and 4 bases at J, with 10 bases in the middle. Germline V gene lookup returns CDR1 LNHNV and CDR2 YYDKDF (reference sequence). The CDR3 sequence is 15 residues long.

This chain joins TRBV18 and TRBJ2-7, with 9 bases aligning to TRBD1. V lost 3 bases, J lost 4 bases, and 4 bases stayed unmatched. The CDR3 length is 14 residues. Germline CDR1 reads KGHSH; CDR2 reads LQKENI. CDR3 bases: TGTGCCAGCTCACCCACAGGGGGCGCTTACGAGCAGTACTTC. It is translated as CASSPTGGAYEQYF.

J is TRBJ2-1 and V is TRBV28; 7 bases line up with TRBD1. Per the germline V gene, CDR1 is MDHEN and CDR2 is SYDVKM. The CDR3 spans 18 residues. After removal of 1 base from V and 7 bases from J, the junction contained 16 bases not matched to a gene. CDR3 nucleotides: TGTGCCAGCAGTTTATCGGCCGGTGGGACAGCCCAAACGAATGAGCAGTTCTTC. This translates into CASSLSAGGTAQTNEQFF.

The chain couples TRBV27 to TRBJ2-5; possibly TRBD1 or TRBD2 for D (6 bases each). V lost 1 base, J lost 5 bases, and 11 bases lay in between. The CDR3 runs to 14 residues. Germline loops: CDR1 MNHEY, CDR2 SMNVEV (reference sequence). CDR3 residues: CASSLFQGRETQYF. The CDR3 DNA is TGTGCCAGCAGTTTATTCCAGGGGAGGGAGACCCAGTACTTC.

The chain has TRBV7-2 and TRBJ1-5; no clear D. Germline V gene sequence: CDR1 SGHTA, CDR2 FQGNSA. The CDR3 sequence is 13 residues long. V lost 5 bases and J 4 bases, leaving 9 bases between the germline ends. CDR3 sequence (DNA): TGTGCCAGCAGCAAAGAAGGGAATCAGCCCCAGCATTTT. The encoded protein is CASSKEGNQPQHF.

The CDR3, as DNA: TGTGCCAGCTCACCACCATCCGGTTTGGCTACCTTC. Residues: CASSPPSGLATF. The gene calls are TRBV18 and TRBJ1-2; unclear D gene. Between the trimmed V and J ends, which lost 0 bases and 14 bases, there was a span of 13 bases. Per the germline V gene, CDR1 is KGHSH and CDR2 is LQKENI. The CDR3 runs to 12 residues. Looking up the rest from reference TRBV18 and TRBJ1-2 gives the full variable domain: NAGVMQNPRHLVRRRGQEARLRCSPMKGHSHVYWYRQLPEEGLKFMVYLQKENIIDESGMPKERFSAEFPKEGPSILRIQQVVRGDSAAYFCASSPPSGLATFGSGTRLTVV.

This clone has just one count. The chain carries TRBV10-3 and TRBJ2-5; possibly TRBD2 for D (6 bases). V was shortened by 3 bases and J by 2 bases, with 13 bases between the two germline ends. The CDR3 extends over 15 amino acids. Germline loops: CDR1 ENHRY, CDR2 SYGVKD. Written as DNA, the CDR3 is TGTGCCATCAGTGACGTAGCGGCAGGTCAAGAGACCCAGTACTTC. Its translation is CAISDVAAGQETQYF.

V usage is TRBV28 and J usage is TRBJ2-4, with D maybe TRBD2 (5 bases). The CDR3 extends over 14 amino acids. V was cut by 3 bases and J by 7 bases, with 13 bases left in between. Germline V gene lookup returns CDR1 MDHEN and CDR2 SYDVKM. The CDR3 coding sequence is TGTGCCAGCAGTTTCACCGGGGTGTTCAACATTCAGTACTTC. Amino acids: CASSFTGVFNIQYF.

The rearrangement uses TRBV2 and TRBJ2-3; D gene unclear. Per germline, CDR1 SNHLY and CDR2 FYNNEI. This CDR3 has 13 amino acids. Trimming removed 7 bases at V and 5 bases at J, with 13 bases between. The CDR3 DNA is TGTGCCAGCACCACACACGTTGGAGATACGCAGTATTTT. The encoded protein is CASTTHVGDTQYF.

J is TRBJ2-3 and V is TRBV7-3; D not certain. The CDR3 runs to 14 residues. The germline V and J ends were trimmed by 2 bases and 6 bases, with 12 bases remaining between them. CDR1 is SGHTA, CDR2 FQGTGA, per germline. The CDR3 coding sequence is TGTGCCAGCAGCTTACTTTCTGAGTTCGATACGCAGTATTTT. Protein: CASSLLSEFDTQYF.

This chain uses TRBV11-2 with TRBJ2-3; a weak D match, TRBD1 (6 bases). V was trimmed by 2 bases and J by 1 base, leaving 13 bases between them. The CDR3 is 16 residues long. CDR1 SGHAT and CDR2 FQNNGV come from the germline V gene. CDR3 in amino acids: CASSLQGTGGTDTQYF. Here the CDR3 DNA reads TGTGCCAGCAGCTTACAGGGGACCGGGGGCACAGATACGCAGTATTTT.

CDR3 protein: CAISESWGTNEKLFF. For the CDR3, the DNA is TGTGCCATCAGTGAGTCGTGGGGAACTAATGAAAAACTGTTTTTT. V usage is TRBV10-3 and J usage is TRBJ1-4; no reliable D call. This CDR3 contains 15 residues. Germline lookup yields CDR1 ENHRY and CDR2 SYGVKD. Trimming took off 0 bases at V and 1 base at J, with 6 bases between the two ends.

CDR3 region: CASSLGGADTQYF. CDR3 DNA sequence: TGTGCCAGCAGCTTAGGTGGTGCAGATACGCAGTATTTT. V and J are TRBV7-2 and TRBJ2-3, with D unresolved. The length of the CDR3 is 13 residues. Trimming removed 1 base at V and 4 bases at J, with 6 bases between. CDR1 is SGHTA and CDR2 is FQGNSA in the germline V gene. The full variable domain, rest sourced from reference TRBV7-2 and TRBJ2-3, is GAGVSQSPSNKVTEKGKDVELRCDPISGHTALYWYRQSLGQGLEFLIYFQGNSAPDKSGLPSDRFSAERTGGSVSTLTIQRTQQEDSAVYLCASSLGGADTQYFGPGTRLTVL.

This clone appeared once. The chain joins TRBV5-5 to TRBJ2-7, with unresolved D. In germline, CDR1 is SGHKS, CDR2 YYEKEE (reference sequence). This CDR3 has 13 amino acids. Trimming cost V 4 bases and J 4 bases, with 12 bases left between them. The CDR3: CASSLPQIYEQYF. The CDR3, as DNA: TGTGCCAGCAGCCTCCCCCAAATTTACGAGCAGTACTTC.

The chain links TRBV7-2 to TRBJ2-7; TRBD2 is a possible D gene (6 bases). V was clipped by 0 bases and J by 6 bases, with 9 bases between them. The CDR3 is made up of 13 amino acids. Germline lookup yields CDR1 SGHTA and CDR2 FQGNSA. The chain's CDR3 is CASSLAEGLEQYF. DNA of the CDR3: TGTGCCAGCAGCTTAGCGGAGGGACTCGAGCAGTACTTC.